Below are 13 T cell receptor beta chains sequenced from a single sample in a study of OX40 agonist ivuxolimab in advanced cancers. Data came from immunoSEQ multiplex PCR; TCRdb stores just in-frame clones and leaves some out. This table holds around 40,000 clones, 85% to 90% found once. Sequenced here: CD4+ or CD8+ T cells sorted from blood, sampled in a trial of the OX40 agonist ivuxolimab. These receptors came from an adult with an advanced solid tumor such as melanoma, head and neck, liver or kidney cancer.

J is TRBJ1-3 and V is TRBV27; D is uncertain. The germline gives CDR1 MNHEY, CDR2 SMNVEV (reference sequence). V was shortened by 6 bases and J by 1 base, with 10 bases between the two germline ends. This CDR3 has 14 residues. The CDR3 DNA reads as TGTGCCAGCAGCCGAACGGAGTCTGGAAACACCATATATTTT. This sequence encodes CASSRTESGNTIYF.

The chain has TRBV5-5 and TRBJ2-1; weak D call: TRBD2 (6 bases). Trimming cost V 2 bases and J 10 bases, with 13 bases left between them. The CDR3 covers 13 residues. The V gene's germline CDR1 is SGHKS and CDR2 YYEKEE (reference sequence). The CDR3 loop reads CASSFGGKGEQFF. DNA of the CDR3: TGTGCCAGCAGCTTCGGCGGGAAGGGAGAGCAGTTCTTC.

This clone was seen just once. The rearrangement uses TRBV4-1 and TRBJ2-1; D remains unclear. Germline V CDR1 and CDR2: MGHRA, YSYEKL. The CDR3 is 17 residues long. Trimming removed 2 bases at V and 3 bases at J, with 17 bases between. The CDR3 sequence is CASSQHSQSTLYNEQFF. In DNA, the CDR3 is TGCGCCAGCAGCCAACATTCTCAGAGCACCCTCTACAATGAGCAGTTCTTC.

This clone was recorded a few times. The chain couples TRBV28 to TRBJ1-2; D gene unclear. The CDR3 is made up of 15 amino acids. Germline-derived CDR1 and CDR2 are MDHEN and SYDVKM. Trimming left V 5 bases short and J 7 bases short, with 20 bases between. The CDR3 here is CASSPSYPGAGGYTF. For the CDR3, the DNA is TGTGCCAGCAGTCCAAGCTATCCGGGAGCGGGTGGCTACACCTTC.

The V and J genes are TRBV2 and TRBJ2-7; 8 nucleotides match TRBD2. The V gene end was trimmed by 0 bases and the J gene end by 2 bases; junction bases not matched to a gene: 21. Germline V gene sequence: CDR1 SNHLY, CDR2 FYNNEI. The length of the CDR3 is 21 residues. CDR3 amino acids: CASSEALLGPRLGGRPYEQYF. In DNA form, the CDR3 reads TGTGCCAGCAGTGAAGCGCTTCTGGGGCCGAGATTAGGCGGGAGGCCCTACGAGCAGTACTTC.

The chain links TRBV19 to TRBJ1-6, with 10 nucleotides matching TRBD1. V lost 6 bases, J lost 15 bases, and 14 bases stayed unmatched. CDR1 and CDR2 from the germline V gene are LNHDA and SQIVND (reference sequence). This CDR3 contains 15 residues. CDR3 sequence: CASSPGQGSYWRLHF. The CDR3 DNA follows: TGTGCCAGTAGCCCGGGACAGGGGTCATATTGGCGCCTCCACTTT. The full variable domain, its missing parts supplied by reference TRBV19 and TRBJ1-6, is DGGITQSPKYLFRKEGQNVTLSCEQNLNHDAMYWYRQDPGQGLRLIYYSQIVNDFQKGDIAEGYSVSREKKESFPLTVTSAQKNPTAFYLCASSPGQGSYWRLHFGNGTRLTVT.

V and J are TRBV6-5 and TRBJ1-1, with D possibly being TRBD1 (5 bases). Trimming took 5 bases from V and 7 from J, leaving 11 bases between them. The CDR3 runs 12 residues. Germline CDR1 MNHEY, CDR2 SVGAGI. The CDR3: CASSDRTFEAFF. DNA of the CDR3: TGTGCCAGCAGTGACCGGACATTTGAAGCTTTCTTT.

The chain is built from TRBV4-2 and TRBJ1-1, with TRBD1 identical over 9 bases. J was trimmed by 4 bases and V by 5 bases; bases with no gene match: 8. The length of the CDR3 is 15 residues. CDR1 and CDR2 from the germline V gene are LGHNA and YNFKEQ. The CDR3: CASSSPTGGITEAFF. DNA of the CDR3: TGTGCCAGCAGCTCCCCGACAGGGGGTATCACTGAAGCTTTCTTT.

The chain joins TRBV4-1 to TRBJ2-3; the D gene is possibly TRBD2 (6 bases). This CDR3 contains 16 residues. With 4 bases removed from V and 1 base from J, the gap between germline ends came to 15 bases. The V gene's germline CDR1 is MGHRA and CDR2 YSYEKL. CDR3 in DNA: TGCGCCAGCAGCCCCCACGCGGGGATCGGCACAGATACGCAGTATTTT. Its protein is CASSPHAGIGTDTQYF.

J is TRBJ2-1 and V is TRBV5-1; no reliable D call. Deletions cut 4 bases from V and 5 bases from J, with 10 bases between. Germline V lookup: CDR1 SGHRS, CDR2 YFSETQ. The CDR3 loop spans 13 amino acids. This CDR3 reads CASSPRGNNEQFF. For the CDR3, the DNA is TGCGCCAGCAGCCCTCGCGGCAACAATGAGCAGTTCTTC.

This chain uses TRBV6-6 with TRBJ2-7; D gene unclear. Looked up from germline, CDR1 is MNHNY and CDR2 is SVGAGI (reference sequence). Between the trimmed V and J ends, which lost 6 bases and 4 bases, there was a span of 7 bases. This CDR3 spans 11 amino acids. CDR3 coding DNA: TGTGCCAGCAGGAACCTATACGAGCAGTACTTC. Its translation: CASRNLYEQYF.

This chain connects TRBV27 to TRBJ1-5; TRBD1 matches at 9 bases. After removal of 5 bases from V and 8 bases from J, the junction contained 13 bases not matched to a gene. Germline loops: CDR1 MNHEY, CDR2 SMNVEV (reference sequence). This CDR3 has 16 residues. The CDR3 DNA reads TGTGCCAGCAGTCCAGAAGACAGGGGGTTCCCAGAGCCCCAGCATTTT. Translated: CASSPEDRGFPEPQHF.

The J gene is TRBJ2-1, the V gene TRBV11-2; D call uncertain. With 2 bases removed from V and 12 bases from J, the gap between germline ends came to 11 bases. Germline assignment: CDR1 SGHAT and CDR2 FQNNGV. The CDR3 is 12 residues long. The DNA of the CDR3 is TGTGCCAGCAGCTTAACCCTCTCTCGGCAGTTCTTC. It codes for CASSLTLSRQFF.